Listed here are 30 T cell receptor beta chains from one sample, sequenced in a study of control samples from healthy donors and cancer patients. Sequencing was performed with immunoSEQ multiplex PCR; in TCRdb, only in-frame clones are kept and a portion is missing. The sample comprises about 220,000 clones, just under 95% of which are singletons, and about 1.6% rests with the top ten. The sample comprised blood. The receptor source for this set is a man aged 45-60 years in good health.

This clone has only one observation. The rearrangement uses TRBV3-1 (or the pseudogene TRBV3-2) and TRBJ2-2, with 7 bases lining up with TRBD1. Germline CDR1 is LGHDT and CDR2 is YNNKEL (reference sequence). V dropped 6 bases and J dropped 6; count of bases not matched to a gene: 4. This CDR3 comprises 13 residues. In DNA form, the CDR3 reads TGTGCCAGCAGATCTACAGGGGCCGGGGAGCTGTTTTTT. Its protein is CASRSTGAGELFF.

The V call is TRBV18, the J call TRBJ1-2, with D possibly being TRBD1 (5 bases). Germline V gene data show CDR1 as KGHSH and CDR2 as LQKENI. V shed 2 bases and J shed 0 bases, with 19 bases lying between them. CDR3 size: 18 residues. CDR3 residues: CASSPVGAGNPTNYGYTF. The DNA of the CDR3 is TGTGCCAGCTCACCAGTTGGGGCAGGGAACCCAACTAACTATGGCTACACCTTC.

V and J are TRBV27 and TRBJ2-2; a weak D match, TRBD2 (7 bases). Germline CDR1 is MNHEY and CDR2 is SMNVEV (reference sequence). Trimming took off 5 bases at V and 3 bases at J, with 13 bases between the two ends. The CDR3 extends over 15 amino acids. The CDR3 DNA follows: TGTGCCAGCAGTCCCGGGGGGCGTGACACCGGGGAGCTGTTTTTT. It yields the protein CASSPGGRDTGELFF.

CDR3 residues: CASSFEGATQYF. The CDR3 coding sequence is TGTGCCAGCAGTTTCGAGGGAGCGACCCAGTACTTC. V and J are TRBV28 and TRBJ2-5; D might be TRBD2 (5 bases). Germline V CDR1 and CDR2: MDHEN, SYDVKM. This CDR3 has 12 amino acids. The V and J ends lost 3 bases and 7 bases respectively, with 9 bases between them.

The V call is TRBV10-1, the J call TRBJ2-5; TRBD1 matches at 8 bases. The germline V gene encodes CDR1 WNHNN and CDR2 SYGVQD (reference sequence). This CDR3 has 13 residues. The ends lost 6 bases at V and 4 bases at J; junction bases unmatched: 4. The DNA of the CDR3 is TGCGCCAGCAGAGGACAGGGAACAGAGACCCAGTACTTC. Amino acids: CASRGQGTETQYF.

The rearrangement joins TRBV10-2 to TRBJ2-1, with D possibly matching TRBD2 (7 bases). Trimming cost V 1 base and J 7 bases, with 29 bases left between them. The CDR3 contains 20 residues. The germline CDR1 and CDR2 sequences are WSHSY and SAAADI. CDR3 in DNA: TGCGCCAGCAGTGAGTTGGGGCAGGGGAGGGCAAGCACCGGGAGGAATGAGCAGTTCTTC. This translates into CASSELGQGRASTGRNEQFF.

J is TRBJ1-2 and V is TRBV5-4; 11 positions match TRBD1. V shed 5 bases, J shed 6 bases, and the junction held 6 bases outside the gene matches. The CDR3 loop spans 14 amino acids. Looked up from germline, CDR1 is SGHNT and CDR2 is YYREEE (reference sequence). The CDR3 coding sequence is TGTGCCAGCAGATCCGGGGACAGGGGGGATGGCTACACCTTC. As protein: CASRSGDRGDGYTF.

This CDR3 is CASISPLGAGEVPLHF. The CDR3 bases are TGTGCCAGCATCTCTCCCCTCGGGGCAGGAGAGGTACCCCTCCACTTT. The rearrangement joins TRBV28 to TRBJ1-6; D may be TRBD1 (5 bases). Between the trimmed V and J ends, which lost 7 bases and 12 bases, there was a span of 25 bases. The CDR3 runs to 16 residues. CDR1 MDHEN and CDR2 SYDVKM come from the germline V gene.

This clone was picked up one time. The chain carries TRBV11-2 and TRBJ1-6; no reliable D call. CDR3 length equals 17 residues. Trimming cost V 1 base and J 0 bases, with 10 bases left between them. Germline V gives CDR1 SGHAT, CDR2 FQNNGV. CDR3 sequence reads: CASSLVGMSSYNSPLHF. CDR3 in DNA: TGTGCCAGCAGCTTAGTGGGGATGAGCTCCTATAATTCACCCCTCCACTTT.

This clone was detected once. This sequence joins TRBV10-1 and TRBJ2-1; TRBD1 agrees at 7 bases. V lost 0 bases, J lost 5 bases, and 13 bases stayed unmatched. CDR3 length equals 18 residues. The germline V gene encodes CDR1 WNHNN and CDR2 SYGVQD (reference sequence). The CDR3 is CASSESRIDRAYNNEQFF. The CDR3 nucleotides read TGCGCCAGCAGTGAGTCCCGTATCGACAGGGCGTATAACAATGAGCAGTTCTTC.

The chain links TRBV5-1 to TRBJ2-7; maybe TRBD1 (6 bases). V was trimmed by 0 bases and J by 3 bases, leaving 13 bases between them. This CDR3 is 15 amino acids long. Germline CDR1 and CDR2: SGHRS and YFSETQ. In DNA form, the CDR3 reads TGCGCCAGCAGCTTGGTATCAGGGGCACTCTACGAGCAGTACTTC. Its translation: CASSLVSGALYEQYF. Full variable domain (rest looked up from reference TRBV5-1 and TRBJ2-7): KAGVTQTPRYLIKTRGQQVTLSCSPISGHRSVSWYQQTPGQGLQFLFEYFSETQRNKGNFPGRFSGRQFSNSRSEMNVSTLELGDSALYLCASSLVSGALYEQYFGPGTRLTVT.

V usage is TRBV2 and J usage is TRBJ1-6; D unclear. This CDR3 has 15 residues. Germline V gene data show CDR1 as SNHLY and CDR2 as FYNNEI. V lost 4 bases and J lost 7, with 14 bases in between. CDR3 sequence (DNA): TGTGCCAGCAGTGGTGGATCCATCGTGAATTCACCCCTCCACTTT. Encoded protein: CASSGGSIVNSPLHF.

CDR3 in amino acids: CASSVEGGNTEAFF. As DNA, the CDR3 is TGTGCCAGCAGCGTAGAGGGAGGGAACACTGAAGCTTTCTTT. This sequence joins TRBV9 and TRBJ1-1; D is unclear. CDR1 and CDR2 from the germline V gene are SGDLS and YYNGEE. The CDR3 totals 14 residues. Trimming removed 0 bases at V and 1 base at J, with 7 bases between.

This chain connects TRBV5-4 to TRBJ1-2, with D hard to call. The V end was cut by 0 bases, the J end by 8 bases, with 17 bases between. Germline V gene sequence: CDR1 SGHNT, CDR2 YYREEE (reference sequence). This CDR3 spans 15 amino acids. The CDR3 bases are TGTGCCAGCAGCTTGGACGGGGTAAAGGCGGAAGGCTACACCTTC. This sequence encodes CASSLDGVKAEGYTF.

The rearrangement links TRBV6-6 to TRBJ1-5; maybe TRBD1 (6 bases). Germline values: CDR1 MNHNY, CDR2 SVGAGI (reference sequence). V was trimmed by 5 bases and J by 0 bases, leaving 20 bases between them. The CDR3 spans 18 residues. CDR3 region: CASSRGGHPLYSNQPQHF. CDR3 nucleotide sequence: TGTGCCAGCAGTCGCGGGGGCCACCCACTCTATAGCAATCAGCCCCAGCATTTT.

This chain uses TRBV15 with TRBJ1-4; D is possibly TRBD1 (5 bases). The CDR3 is 14 amino acids. In germline, CDR1 is LNHNV, CDR2 YYDKDF (reference sequence). Trimming pared 7 bases from V and 8 bases from J, leaving 17 bases between. Written as DNA, the CDR3 is TGTGCCACCAAACTCGGGAACCGGGACGAAAAACTGTTTTTT. It is translated as CATKLGNRDEKLFF. Supplemented by reference TRBV15 and TRBJ1-4, the full variable domain reads DAMVIQNPRYQVTQFGKPVTLSCSQTLNHNVMYWYQQKSSQAPKLLFHYYDKDFNNEADTPDNFQSRRPNTSFCFLDIRSPGLGDTAMYLCATKLGNRDEKLFFGSGTQLSVL.

V usage is TRBV28 and J usage is TRBJ1-4; 10 bases map to TRBD1. This CDR3 region has 15 residues. Unmatched junction bases numbered 7, after V lost 4 bases and J lost 8 bases. Germline V gene data show CDR1 as MDHEN and CDR2 as SYDVKM. The CDR3 DNA reads TGTGCCAGCAGTTCGACAGGGGGCGTAAGGGAAAAACTGTTTTTT. It yields the protein CASSSTGGVREKLFF.

This clone showed up just once. J is TRBJ1-1 and V is TRBV7-8; D is possibly TRBD1 (5 bases). Germline V gene data show CDR1 as SGHVS and CDR2 as FQNEAQ. Trimming left V 7 bases short and J 2 bases short, with 11 bases between. This CDR3 is built from 13 residues. CDR3 protein: CASMGQGNTEAFF. The CDR3 nucleotides are TGTGCCAGCATGGGGCAGGGAAACACTGAAGCTTTCTTT.

This chain joins TRBV27 and TRBJ1-4; D remains ambiguous. The CDR3 sequence is 15 residues long. With 4 bases removed from V and 5 bases from J, the gap between germline ends came to 14 bases. Per the germline V gene, CDR1 is MNHEY and CDR2 is SMNVEV (reference sequence). The CDR3 is CASSSLRASNEKLFF. The CDR3 bases are TGTGCCAGCAGTTCCTTGAGAGCCTCGAATGAAAAACTGTTTTTT.

The J gene is TRBJ1-4, the V gene TRBV27; 7 bases are a match to TRBD1. V lost 4 bases to trimming and J lost 6 bases; unmatched junction nucleotides: 8. CDR3 length: 15 residues. Germline assignment: CDR1 MNHEY and CDR2 SMNVEV (reference sequence). For the CDR3, the DNA is TGTGCCAGCAGTTCCTTAGACAGGGTATATGAAAAACTGTTTTTT. It is translated as CASSSLDRVYEKLFF.

The CDR3 region is CASSDGDTQYF. CDR3 coding DNA: TGCGCCAGCAGTGATGGGGATACGCAGTATTTT. V is TRBV10-1 and J is TRBJ2-3; D gene ambiguous. Germline CDR1 WNHNN, CDR2 SYGVQD (reference sequence). The CDR3 is 11 amino acids. V lost 3 bases, J lost 6 bases, and 4 bases lay in between.

This chain joins TRBV5-1 and TRBJ2-1; possible D gene TRBD1, 5 bases. Trimming left V 4 bases short and J 7 bases short, with 9 bases between. CDR3 length: 12 amino acids. Germline CDR1 SGHRS, CDR2 YFSETQ. This CDR3 reads CASSLPGNEQFF. CDR3 DNA: TGCGCCAGCAGCCTCCCAGGGAATGAGCAGTTCTTC. Based on the CDR3 plus reference TRBV5-1 and TRBJ2-1, the full variable domain is KAGVTQTPRYLIKTRGQQVTLSCSPISGHRSVSWYQQTPGQGLQFLFEYFSETQRNKGNFPGRFSGRQFSNSRSEMNVSTLELGDSALYLCASSLPGNEQFFGPGTRLTVL.

The CDR3 protein is CASSPQGRRTEAFF. In DNA, the CDR3 is TGTGCCAGCAGTCCACAGGGGCGGCGGACTGAAGCTTTCTTT. The chain is built from TRBV2 and TRBJ1-1; TRBD1 matches at 7 bases. Germline V gene lookup returns CDR1 SNHLY and CDR2 FYNNEI. After removal of 5 bases from V and 5 bases from J, the junction contained 8 bases not matched to a gene. The CDR3 length is 14 residues.

The V and J genes are TRBV10-2 and TRBJ1-1, with unresolved D. The CDR3 consists of 16 residues. Germline CDR1 WSHSY, CDR2 SAAADI. The ends were cut back, 2 bases at V and 11 bases at J, with 24 bases in the middle. CDR3 sequence reads: CASSEPQMTSISGAFF. The CDR3 DNA reads as TGCGCCAGCAGTGAGCCGCAAATGACATCAATTAGTGGGGCTTTCTTT.

The CDR3 region has the DNA TGCGCCAGCAGCTCGCTAGCGGGTAGTCCGAATGAGCAGTTCTTC. Its protein product is CASSSLAGSPNEQFF. The genes are TRBV5-1 and TRBJ2-1, with 8 bases matching TRBD2. The V gene's germline CDR1 is SGHRS and CDR2 YFSETQ. Trimming at V came to 3 bases and at J to 7 bases, leaving 9 bases not matched to a gene. The CDR3 covers 15 residues.

This rearrangement joins TRBV19 to TRBJ1-5; D might be TRBD1 (5 bases). Germline values: CDR1 LNHDA, CDR2 SQIVND (reference sequence). V was cut by 11 bases and J by 4 bases, with 15 bases left in between. This CDR3 has 13 residues. The CDR3 sequence is CAGGGMGNQPQHF. The CDR3 DNA follows: TGTGCCGGGGGAGGGATGGGGAATCAGCCCCAGCATTTT.

This chain connects TRBV9 to TRBJ1-1, with D maybe TRBD1 (5 bases). Germline V lookup: CDR1 SGDLS, CDR2 YYNGEE. The CDR3 has 13 residues. Trimming shortened V by 0 bases and J by 6 bases, and 9 bases separated the two germline ends. DNA of the CDR3: TGTGCCAGCAGCGTAGGGGTGGGGGCTGAAGCTTTCTTT. Translated, it gives CASSVGVGAEAFF.

The CDR3 is CATLGGGRNGYTF. The CDR3 DNA sequence: TGTGCCACACTAGGTGGGGGGCGGAATGGCTACACCTTC. This chain uses TRBV28 with TRBJ1-2; a weak D match, TRBD1 (6 bases). Deletions cut 10 bases from V and 6 bases from J, with 18 bases between. Per the germline V gene, CDR1 is MDHEN and CDR2 is SYDVKM. This CDR3 contains 13 residues.

The chain combines TRBV7-2 with TRBJ1-2; 9 bases match TRBD1. Germline loops: CDR1 SGHTA, CDR2 FQGNSA. J lost 4 bases, V lost 2 bases, and 5 bases had no gene match. The CDR3 sequence is 15 residues long. CDR3 nucleotide sequence: TGTGCCAGCAGCTTACAGGGACAGGGATTCTATGGCTACACCTTC. Its translation: CASSLQGQGFYGYTF.

V and J are TRBV11-2 and TRBJ2-7; D might be TRBD1 (6 bases). V was shortened by 3 bases and J by 1 base, with 16 bases between the two germline ends. The germline CDR1 and CDR2 sequences are SGHAT and FQNNGV. CDR3 length equals 16 residues. CDR3 bases: TGTGCCAGCAGCTTCGCTGGACAGTGGGGATCCTACGAGCAGTACGTC. This gives the protein CASSFAGQWGSYEQYV.